This TCR beta chain originates from a study of blood T cell repertoires in COVID-19. In the study overall: Whether acute or convalescent, the COVID-19 samples came from the United States, Italy and Spain. Sources were T cells, B-cell-depleted T cells, or PBMCs; the material itself was cDNA or gDNA.

In germline, CDR1 is MDHEN, CDR2 SYDVKM. The CDR3 spans 15 residues. V was pared by 6 bases and J by 12 bases, with 21 bases between. Authors' methods: From reference gene primer amplification, estimates of nucleated cell counts were derived. Data came from immunoSEQ multiplex PCR; TCRdb stores just in-frame clones and leaves some out. The V and J calls and the clone size are those of that table, but D and trimming were determined from the DNA. This sample has 100,000 to 150,000 clones, with approximately 85% found just once. This clone appeared a single time. The V gene is TRBV28, the J gene TRBJ1-6, with D tentatively TRBD1 (5 bases). This sequence originates from an elderly man with active or convalescent COVID-19. Sequencing input: peripheral blood. In DNA, the CDR3 is TGTGCCAGCAGCTCCGGCGGGGCCAATTCATTACCCCTCCACTTT. The encoded protein is CASSSGGANSLPLHF.